This T cell receptor (beta chain) was captured in a study of OX40 agonist ivuxolimab in advanced cancers. Study-wide background: Ivuxolimab doses were 0.01, 0.1, 0.3, 1.5, 3 or 10 mg/kg every 2 weeks. One patient with hepatocellular carcinoma and two with cutaneous melanoma, three in all, had partial responses. Regarding the study as a whole: On average, CD8+ T cells had more expanded clones than CD4+.

The germline V gene has CDR1 MNHEY and CDR2 SMNVEV (reference sequence). The length of the CDR3 is 16 residues. V gave up 0 bases and J gave up 3 bases; unmatched junction bases: 6. As to this clone: Its antigen is not identified.

Assay used: immunoSEQ multiplex PCR; TCRdb lists only in-frame clones, some missing. The data hold 60,000 to 70,000 clones, with around 93% observed a single time. The clonotype was recovered from an adult with an advanced solid tumor such as melanoma, head and neck, liver or kidney cancer. Source: CD4+ or CD8+ T cells sorted from blood, taken in a trial of the OX40 agonist ivuxolimab. The chain combines TRBV27 with TRBJ2-7, with 9 nucleotides matching TRBD1. DNA of the CDR3: TGTGCCAGCAGTTTATCGGCCACAGGGGGCTACTACGAGCAGTACTTC. Its protein product is CASSLSATGGYYEQYF.